These T cell receptor beta chains were read from a single sample in a study of siplizumab effects on memory and regulatory T cells. The protocol was immunoSEQ multiplex PCR, while the TCRdb copy is restricted to in-frame clones and leaves out a portion. The sample carries some 100,000 clones, 93% recorded once. The specimen was CD8+ T cells sorted from blood. The receptors derive from a human donor in good health. CDR3s include the opening cysteine and the closing phenylalanine or tryptophan. The D gene is left open where the match is weak. Some rows have no size entry. The others give once, few or many, or a class for an expanded clone.

>TRBJ2-5|TRBV11-2|-|-
TGTGCCAGCAGCTTATCGCCTAGTGCGGGGGAGACCCAGTACTTC
CASSLSPSAGETQYF
>TRBJ1-3|TRBV2|-|-
TGTGCCAGCAGTGAAGCGTCGGTCTGGGACACCATATATTTT
CASSEASVWDTIYF
>TRBJ1-4|TRBV14|once|-
TGTGCCAGCAGCCAAGGGTCTGACAATGAAAAACTGTTTTTT
CASSQGSDNEKLFF
>TRBJ2-5|TRBV30|-|TRBD1
TGTGCCTGGTCTCCCGGGACAGGGGGACAAGAGACCCAGTACTTC
CAWSPGTGGQETQYF
>TRBJ2-1|TRBV30|-|-
TGTGCCTGGAGTCTTTACAATGAGCAGTTCTTC
CAWSLYNEQFF
>TRBJ2-1|TRBV5-8|once|-
TGTGCCAGCAGCGTGAGCGGGTTGACCTACAATGAGCAGTTCTTC
CASSVSGLTYNEQFF
>TRBJ1-5|TRBV7-2|-|-
TGTGCCAGCAGCTTAGAGTTCTCGGCCGGCAATCAGCCCCAGCATTTT
CASSLEFSAGNQPQHF
>TRBJ1-5|TRBV27|-|-
TGTGCCAGCAGTTCGCGACTCACCGGGAGCAATCAGCCCCAGCATTTT
CASSSRLTGSNQPQHF
>TRBJ1-4|TRBV7-2|-|-
TGTGCCAGTTCTATAACCGGGATTTCGAATGAAAAACTGTTTTTT
CASSITGISNEKLFF
>TRBJ2-5|TRBV27|-|-
TGTGCCAGCAGTCCCGATTCTTTCGGGGAGACCCAGTACTTC
CASSPDSFGETQYF
>TRBJ2-1|TRBV7-9|-|-
TGTGCCAGCAGCTTAGCTCCCCTGTTGGGCTACCCGTTCCATGAGCAGTTCTTC
CASSLAPLLGYPFHEQFF
>TRBJ2-1|TRBV19|-|TRBD2
TGTGCCAGTAGTTCGGCGGGAGGGACCTACAATGAGCAGTTCTTC
CASSSAGGTYNEQFF
>TRBJ1-3|TRBV10-2|-|-
TGCGCCAGCAGCCAGACAGGCCCAGGAAACACCATATATTTT
CASSQTGPGNTIYF
>TRBJ1-1|TRBV7-9|-|-
TGTGCCAGCAGCTTAGCGCAGGGAAGGAACACTGAAGCTTTCTTT
CASSLAQGRNTEAFF
>TRBJ2-7|TRBV5-6|-|-
TGTGCCAGCAGCTTGGCCCAGGGTGAGAGGGGTTACGAGCAGTACTTC
CASSLAQGERGYEQYF
>TRBJ2-7|TRBV5-4|once|TRBD1
TGTGCCAGCAGCCCAGGGACAGGGAACGAGCAGTACTTC
CASSPGTGNEQYF
>TRBJ1-2|TRBV4-3|-|-
TGCGCCAGCAGCCAAGATATAGAGACTAACTATGGCTACACCTTC
CASSQDIETNYGYTF
>TRBJ2-3|TRBV18|-|-
TGTGCCAGCTCACCAGTCCCCGGTCAGAGCACAGATACGCAGTATTTT
CASSPVPGQSTDTQYF
>TRBJ1-6|TRBV30|-|-
TGTGCCTGGGGGGGGCCTGGGTCACCCCTCCACTTT
CAWGGPGSPLHF
>TRBJ1-4|TRBV27|once|-
TGTGCCAGCAGTCTCAACATAGGGGAAAACGAAAAACTGTTTTTT
CASSLNIGENEKLFF
>TRBJ2-7|TRBV13|once|TRBD2
TGTGCCAGCAGTTCACTAGCGGGCTATTCCTACGAGCAGTACTTC
CASSSLAGYSYEQYF
>TRBJ2-3|TRBV19|-|-
TGTGCCAGCACAGATACGCAGTATTTT
CASTDTQYF
>TRBJ1-4|TRBV4-1|-|TRBD1
TGCGCCAGCAGCCAACTACCGGGACAGGGGGTTGTGGCTAATGAAAAACTGTTTTTT
CASSQLPGQGVVANEKLFF
>TRBJ1-5|TRBV7-9|-|-
TGTGCCAGCAGTCGGCTCAATCAGCCCCAGCATTTT
CASSRLNQPQHF
>TRBJ2-7|TRBV6-5|-|TRBD2
TGTGCCAGCAGCGCCGGGACTAGCGGCTACGAGCAGTACTTC
CASSAGTSGYEQYF
>TRBJ2-3|TRBV7-9|-|TRBD2
TGTGCCAGCAGCTTAGAGGGCGGGAGCATCCCAGATACGCAGTATTTT
CASSLEGGSIPDTQYF
>TRBJ2-1|TRBV4-1|-|-
TGCGCCAGCAGCCCTGGGGATACGGGGTACAATGAGCAGTTCTTC
CASSPGDTGYNEQFF
>TRBJ2-1|TRBV7-9|once|-
TGTGCCAGCAGCCCGACTCCCTACAATGAGCAGTTCTTC
CASSPTPYNEQFF
>TRBJ1-5|TRBV27|-|TRBD1
TGTGCCAGCAGTTTATTTGGGACGGGACAGGGAACGAATCAGCCCCAGCATTTT
CASSLFGTGQGTNQPQHF
>TRBJ2-1|TRBV25-1|-|-
TGTGCCAGCAGTGTGGGGCAGAGCTCCTACAATGAGCAGTTCTTC
CASSVGQSSYNEQFF
>TRBJ2-5|TRBV27|-|TRBD1
TGTGCCAGCACCTCTGGGACAGGGGTTGTGCAAGAGACCCAGTACTTC
CASTSGTGVVQETQYF
>TRBJ2-7|TRBV4-2|-|TRBD1
TGTGCCAGCAGCCCCGGGACAGGGGACTACGAGCAGTACTTC
CASSPGTGDYEQYF
>TRBJ1-6|TRBV10-1|-|-
TGCGCCAGCAGCGGAGACGGAGATCCTTCACCCCTCCACTTT
CASSGDGDPSPLHF
>TRBJ1-4|TRBV10-1|-|TRBD1
TGCGCCAGCAGTTACACGACAGGGCGTAATGAAAAACTGTTTTTT
CASSYTTGRNEKLFF
>TRBJ1-1|TRBV7-3|-|TRBD1
TGTGCCAGCAGCGGACAGGGGAACACTGAAGCTTTCTTT
CASSGQGNTEAFF
>TRBJ1-1|TRBV30|-|-
TGTGCCTGGGCAGGGACTTCCGCCGCTTTCTTT
CAWAGTSAAFF
>TRBJ2-1|TRBV15|-|-
TGTGCCACCAGCACCGAGGGTAGTCTGTCGGGCAATGAGCAGTTCTTC
CATSTEGSLSGNEQFF
>TRBJ2-7|TRBV13|once|-
TGTGCCAGCAGCTCTGGGGGGCTACCCAAATCCTACGAGCAGTACTTC
CASSSGGLPKSYEQYF
>TRBJ1-2|TRBV27|-|TRBD1
TGTGCCAGCAGAGCAATTTGGACAGGGAATGGCTACACCTTC
CASRAIWTGNGYTF